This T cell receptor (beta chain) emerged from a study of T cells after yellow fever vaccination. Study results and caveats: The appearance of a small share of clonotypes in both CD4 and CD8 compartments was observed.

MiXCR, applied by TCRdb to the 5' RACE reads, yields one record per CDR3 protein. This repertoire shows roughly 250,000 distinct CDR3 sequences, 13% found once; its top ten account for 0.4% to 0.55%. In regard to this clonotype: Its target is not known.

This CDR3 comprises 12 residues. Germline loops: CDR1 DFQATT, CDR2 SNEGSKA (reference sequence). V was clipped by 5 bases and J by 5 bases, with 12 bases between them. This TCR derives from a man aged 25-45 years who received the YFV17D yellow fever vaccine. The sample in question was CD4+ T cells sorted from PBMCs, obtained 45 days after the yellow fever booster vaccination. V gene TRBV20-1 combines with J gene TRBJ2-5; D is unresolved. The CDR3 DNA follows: TGCAGTGCTCTGATAGGAAGGGAGACCCAGTACTTC. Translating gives CSALIGRETQYF.